The 30 T cell receptor beta chains in this list originate from one sample, sequenced in a study of cytomegalovirus exposure and HLA in healthy donors (dated by TCRdb to the late 2010s). The library was made by the immunoSEQ multiplex PCR assay. The multiplex PCR relied on a mix of 60 forward primers for TCR Vbeta segments and 13 reverse primers for TCR Jbeta segments. Sourced from immuneACCESS, this table was stored by TCRdb with only in-frame sequences that have V and J called. A share of the clones is absent; for the studies checked, an unresolved V gene accounts for under half, and the remainder has no known explanation. A total of over 75,000 clones appear in this sample, around 76% of them only once. Jointly, the top ten make up around 7% of the sample. Input material: PBMCs. Receptors originate from a man between 40 and 49 years old in good health and CMV-seropositive.

The chain combines TRBV6-5 with TRBJ2-1, with 8 nucleotides matching TRBD1. Germline V gene data show CDR1 as MNHEY and CDR2 as SVGAGI. There are 13 residues in the CDR3. V lost 6 bases and J lost 12; bases outside the gene matches: 10. CDR3 in DNA: TGTGCCAGCAGGCAGGGGGCACTCTGCCGGCAGTTCTTC. Translation gives CASRQGALCRQFF.

The chain carries TRBV9 and TRBJ2-5, with D perhaps matching TRBD2 (5 bases). V was cut by 0 bases and J by 5 bases, with 14 bases left in between. Germline V gene lookup returns CDR1 SGDLS and CDR2 YYNGEE. The CDR3 is 15 residues long. This chain's CDR3 is CASSVAAGLGETQYF. The DNA for the CDR3 is TGTGCCAGCAGCGTAGCGGCGGGCCTGGGGGAGACCCAGTACTTC.

This rearrangement joins TRBV29-1 to TRBJ2-7; D might be TRBD1 (6 bases). The CDR3 covers 12 residues. Trimming removed 5 bases at V and 3 bases at J, with 11 bases between. Germline CDR1 SQVTM, CDR2 ANQGSEA. CDR3 sequence reads: CSVIQGIYEQYF. CDR3 in DNA: TGCAGCGTTATTCAGGGGATCTACGAGCAGTACTTC.

The V call is TRBV7-8, the J call TRBJ1-2, with a tentative D call TRBD1 (6 bases). This CDR3 is built from 14 residues. CDR1 is SGHVS and CDR2 is FQNEAQ in the germline V gene. The V end lost 5 bases, the J end lost 4 bases, and 14 bases lay between the germline ends. CDR3 bases: TGTGCCAGCAGCACAACCCACAGGGTCTATGGCTACACCTTC. Encoded protein: CASSTTHRVYGYTF.

The CDR3 is CASRRDRGNYEQYF. The DNA of the CDR3 is TGTGCCAGCCGGAGGGACAGGGGAAACTACGAGCAGTACTTC. This sequence joins TRBV6-1 and TRBJ2-7, with TRBD1 matching 10 bases. CDR3 length: 14 residues. Germline assignment: CDR1 MNHNS and CDR2 SASEGT. Trimming at V came to 8 bases and at J to 3 bases, leaving 7 bases not matched to a gene.

This clone was detected a few times. The rearrangement uses TRBV16 and TRBJ2-4; 10 nucleotides match TRBD2. The trim removed 4 bases at V and 6 bases at J, leaving 9 bases unmatched. Per germline, CDR1 KGHSY and CDR2 FQNENV. The CDR3 totals 16 residues. The CDR3 loop is CASSPRSGGASNIQYF. CDR3 DNA: TGTGCCAGCAGCCCACGGAGCGGGGGGGCCTCAAACATTCAGTACTTC.

The V call is TRBV5-1, the J call TRBJ1-4; D is undetermined. Per germline, CDR1 SGHRS and CDR2 YFSETQ. CDR3 length: 15 residues. With 0 bases removed from V and 8 bases from J, the gap between germline ends came to 14 bases. The CDR3 sequence is CASSLGGGRGEKLFF. The CDR3 DNA follows: TGCGCCAGCAGCTTGGGTGGAGGGCGAGGCGAAAAACTGTTTTTT.

The chain links TRBV4-1 to TRBJ2-3; TRBD1 aligns across 9 bases. The CDR3 is 18 amino acids. Unmatched junction bases numbered 8, after V lost 0 bases and J lost 1 base. CDR1 is MGHRA and CDR2 is YSYEKL in the germline V gene. The CDR3 sequence is CASSQENRGLMGTDTQYF. The CDR3 nucleotides are TGCGCCAGCAGCCAAGAGAACAGGGGGCTAATGGGCACAGATACGCAGTATTTT.

The CDR3 DNA sequence: TGCGCCAGCAGCTTTGGAACAGCCCATAATGAAAAACTGTTTTTT. Protein product: CASSFGTAHNEKLFF. The V and J genes are TRBV5-1 and TRBJ1-4; D uncertain. The V end lost 2 bases, the J end lost 4 bases, and 12 bases lay between the germline ends. The germline gives CDR1 SGHRS, CDR2 YFSETQ. The CDR3 has 15 residues.

Here the CDR3 DNA reads TGTGCCAGCAGCTTGGAAAGACAGGGGGTTTCCGATAATTCACCCCTCCACTTT. It encodes CASSLERQGVSDNSPLHF. This sequence joins TRBV5-6 and TRBJ1-6; 9 positions match TRBD1. The CDR3 sequence is 18 residues long. Germline loops: CDR1 SGHDT, CDR2 YYEEEE. V dropped 0 bases and J dropped 5; count of bases not matched to a gene: 9.

The gene calls are TRBV4-1 and TRBJ2-3; 16 bases map to TRBD2. This CDR3 spans 17 amino acids. J lost 4 bases, V lost 0 bases, and 1 base had no gene match. CDR1 is MGHRA, CDR2 YSYEKL, per germline. In DNA, the CDR3 is TGCGCCAGCAGCCAAGATGGGACTAGCGGGGGGGCAGATACGCAGTATTTT. It yields the protein CASSQDGTSGGADTQYF.

This chain joins TRBV11-2 and TRBJ2-3, with D unresolved. Germline CDR1 SGHAT, CDR2 FQNNGV. V was clipped by 1 base and J by 5 bases, with 7 bases between them. The CDR3 is 13 residues long. The CDR3 here is CASSLGVVDTQYF. CDR3 nucleotides: TGTGCCAGCAGCTTAGGAGTAGTAGATACGCAGTATTTT.

The V and J genes are TRBV15 and TRBJ2-1; 7 bases align to TRBD1. This CDR3 has 13 amino acids. J was trimmed by 10 bases and V by 1 base; bases with no gene match: 4. The germline gives CDR1 LNHNV, CDR2 YYDKDF (reference sequence). The CDR3 region is CATSRGDSQEQFF. In DNA, the CDR3 is TGTGCCACCAGCAGAGGGGACAGCCAGGAGCAGTTCTTC.

The V and J genes are TRBV5-1 and TRBJ2-1, with 11 bases identical to TRBD1. This CDR3 comprises 17 residues. From germline, CDR1 is SGHRS and CDR2 YFSETQ. V shed 6 bases and J 8 bases; nucleotides not matched to a gene: 16. CDR3 bases: TGCGCCAGCACCCTCCAACCCCGGGGACAGGGGGGGGATGAGCAGTTCTTC. Residues: CASTLQPRGQGGDEQFF. Variable domain in full (rest from reference TRBV5-1 and TRBJ2-1): KAGVTQTPRYLIKTRGQQVTLSCSPISGHRSVSWYQQTPGQGLQFLFEYFSETQRNKGNFPGRFSGRQFSNSRSEMNVSTLELGDSALYLCASTLQPRGQGGDEQFFGPGTRLTVL.

The chain employs TRBV2 and TRBJ2-7; 10 nucleotides align to TRBD2. The CDR3 spans 15 residues. With V trimmed by 4 bases and J by 6 bases, 9 bases remained unmatched. CDR1 is SNHLY and CDR2 is FYNNEI in the germline V gene. The CDR3 DNA is TGTGCCAGCAGTGCTCTAGCGGGAGCGGTTGGCGAGCAGTACTTC. Amino acids: CASSALAGAVGEQYF.

On this clone: The sample holds other DNA sequences that translate to the same CDR3. This CDR3 reads CASSPGGSYEQYF. CDR3 DNA sequence: TGTGCCAGCAGCCCGGGGGGTTCCTACGAGCAGTACTTC. The rearrangement joins TRBV11-3 to TRBJ2-7, with TRBD2 matching 7 bases. Trimming took 5 bases from V and 1 from J; bases not matched to a gene: 2. CDR1 and CDR2 from the germline V gene are SGHNT and YENEEA. The CDR3 length is 13 residues.

V and J are TRBV11-2 and TRBJ1-2; possible D gene TRBD1, 6 bases. This CDR3 contains 14 residues. Germline V CDR1 and CDR2: SGHAT, FQNNGV. V shed 4 bases and J shed 4 bases, with 13 bases lying between them. CDR3 in amino acids: CASSSPRGGYGYTF. The CDR3 DNA reads as TGTGCCAGCAGCTCCCCGCGAGGGGGCTATGGCTACACCTTC.

This chain uses TRBV14 with TRBJ1-2, with TRBD1 matching over 7 bases. Germline trimming cut 0 bases from V and 8 bases from J; bases unmatched to any gene: 15. The length of the CDR3 is 17 residues. Germline CDR1 and CDR2: SGHDN and FVKESK. The CDR3 DNA reads as TGTGCCAGCAGCCAAGATAATTGGACAGGCCTTTGGAGAGGCTACACCTTC. This sequence encodes CASSQDNWTGLWRGYTF. The whole variable domain, remainder taken from reference TRBV14 and TRBJ1-2, is EAGVTQFPSHSVIEKGQTVTLRCDPISGHDNLYWYRRVMGKEIKFLLHFVKESKQDESGMPNNRFLAERTGGTYSTLKVQPAELEDSGVYFCASSQDNWTGLWRGYTFGSGTRLTVV.

The rearrangement links TRBV6-1 to TRBJ1-5; D unclear. There are 13 residues in the CDR3. Germline loops: CDR1 MNHNS, CDR2 SASEGT. The V gene lost 9 bases and the J gene lost 0 bases, with 9 bases spanning the gap. DNA of the CDR3: TGTGCCAGTGGACTTTATAGCAATCAGCCCCAGCATTTT. Amino acid sequence: CASGLYSNQPQHF.

The chain carries TRBV29-1 and TRBJ1-2, with no clear D. Trimming shortened V by 0 bases and J by 7 bases, and 15 bases separated the two germline ends. Germline CDR1 reads SQVTM; CDR2 reads ANQGSEA. The CDR3 is 14 amino acids. CDR3 bases: TGCAGCGTTGAAGATCGAGAGCGGGGAAGTGGCTACACCTTC. Encoded protein: CSVEDRERGSGYTF. Full variable domain (outside the CDR3, taken from reference TRBV29-1 and TRBJ1-2): SAVISQKPSRDICQRGTSLTIQCQVDSQVTMMFWYRQQPGQSLTLIATANQGSEATYESGFVIDKFPISRPNLTFSTLTVSNMSPEDSSIYLCSVEDRERGSGYTFGSGTRLTVV.

This clone has more than one count but fewer than ten. CDR3 in DNA: TGTGCCACCAGCGACAGGATAGCGGGAAGGGAGACCCAGTACTTC. This sequence encodes CATSDRIAGRETQYF. The chain is built from TRBV15 and TRBJ2-5, with 8 bases fitting TRBD2. The CDR3 extends over 15 amino acids. The junction had 10 bases not matched to a gene; V was cut back by 5 bases and J by 5 bases. Germline loops: CDR1 LNHNV, CDR2 YYDKDF (reference sequence).

V is TRBV2 and J is TRBJ2-5; TRBD1 might be the D (5 bases). This CDR3 comprises 15 residues. The ends were cut back, 3 bases at V and 5 bases at J, with 16 bases in the middle. CDR1 is SNHLY and CDR2 is FYNNEI in the germline V gene. The CDR3 DNA sequence: TGTGCCAGCAGTGACACCGGTTGGGGCATGGAGACCCAGTACTTC. The encoded protein is CASSDTGWGMETQYF.

This clone occurred a few times. This sequence joins TRBV19 and TRBJ1-1, with D tentatively TRBD1 (5 bases). The V end lost 5 bases, the J end lost 3 bases, and 16 bases lay between the germline ends. The CDR3 is 15 amino acids. Germline assignment: CDR1 LNHDA and CDR2 SQIVND (reference sequence). This chain's CDR3 is CASSPEDKEDTEAFF. The CDR3 nucleotides read TGTGCCAGTAGTCCCGAGGACAAAGAGGACACTGAAGCTTTCTTT.

Here the CDR3 DNA reads TGTGCCAGCAGTTCGATAGCGGGGGGGCAAGAGACCCAGTACTTC. It translates to CASSSIAGGQETQYF. The chain has TRBV27 and TRBJ2-5, with 11 bases fitting TRBD2. The V segment lost 4 bases and the J segment 2 bases; nucleotides outside the gene matches: 3. This CDR3 is 15 amino acids long. The germline V gene has CDR1 MNHEY and CDR2 SMNVEV (reference sequence).

V usage is TRBV10-3 and J usage is TRBJ2-5, with 9 bases lining up with TRBD2. V lost 10 bases, J lost 5 bases, and 8 bases stayed unmatched. CDR3 size: 13 residues. Germline V gives CDR1 ENHRY, CDR2 SYGVKD. The CDR3, as DNA: TGTGCCACCCATAGCGGGAGTGGGGAGACCCAGTACTTC. Translated: CATHSGSGETQYF.

The sample holds a few counts of this clone. The chain couples TRBV29-1 to TRBJ2-1; D may be TRBD2 (6 bases). The CDR3 is made up of 13 amino acids. Germline loops: CDR1 SQVTM, CDR2 ANQGSEA. V was pared by 7 bases and J by 3 bases, with 13 bases between. In DNA form, the CDR3 reads TGCAGCGCTGGACTAAATAACTACAATGAGCAGTTCTTC. Translating it yields CSAGLNNYNEQFF.

This chain links TRBV19 with TRBJ2-5, with D perhaps matching TRBD1 (6 bases). CDR3 length equals 14 residues. Germline CDR1 reads LNHDA; CDR2 reads SQIVND (reference sequence). With 4 bases removed from V and 4 bases from J, the gap between germline ends came to 13 bases. The CDR3: CASSSRGLVETQYF. The CDR3, as DNA: TGTGCCAGTAGTAGCAGGGGATTGGTAGAGACCCAGTACTTC.

This clone was detected only a few times. The J gene is TRBJ2-7, the V gene TRBV21-1; the table's D call TRBD1 went unverified against the DNA. TRBV21-1 is noted as a pseudogene. This CDR3 contains 15 residues. CDR3 amino acids: CASSPRDRGHYEQYF. The CDR3 DNA reads as TGTGCCAGCAGCCCCCGGGACAGGGGGCACTACGAGCAGTACTTC.

The chain uses TRBV7-6 and TRBJ2-7; 11 bases agree with TRBD2. V shed 2 bases, J shed 7 bases, and the junction held 10 bases outside the gene matches. The length of the CDR3 is 16 residues. In germline, CDR1 is SGHVS, CDR2 FNYEAQ. The CDR3 reads CASSLTSGGPMGEQYF. CDR3 in DNA: TGTGCCAGCAGCTTAACTAGCGGGGGCCCCATGGGTGAGCAGTACTTC.

DNA for the CDR3: TGTGCCAGTAGTATAAATCCCCCGGGACAGATCTATGGCTACACCTTC. Amino acids: CASSINPPGQIYGYTF. The chain uses TRBV19 and TRBJ1-2; 7 bases line up with TRBD1. V gave up 2 bases and J gave up 4 bases; unmatched junction bases: 10. This CDR3 spans 16 amino acids. Per the germline V gene, CDR1 is LNHDA and CDR2 is SQIVND (reference sequence).